A single sample is the source of the 11 T cell receptor beta chains below, sequenced in a study of T cell repertoires in cytomegalovirus infection. TCRdb passed the reads through MiXCR, listing each CDR3 protein once. The table includes 480,000 or so distinct CDR3 sequences, about 11% detected once. The sequencing input was PBMCs. These receptors all stem from a human donor in good health (CMV status not recorded). Some clones in this sample may be carry-over from other donors' samples.

This clonotype was found a few times. The CDR3 loop reads CASSVAGSREQYF. DNA of the CDR3: TGTGCCAGCAGCGTAGCAGGTTCTCGGGAGCAGTACTTC. The V and J genes are TRBV9 and TRBJ2-7; D is undetermined. The CDR3 length is 13 residues. Germline-derived CDR1 and CDR2 are SGDLS and YYNGEE. V was clipped by 0 bases and J by 7 bases, with 11 bases between them.

This chain connects TRBV28 to TRBJ1-6; 9 bases fit TRBD1. Losses at the gene ends were 6 bases for V and 1 base for J; bases not matched to a gene: 4. The CDR3 covers 16 residues. The germline gives CDR1 MDHEN, CDR2 SYDVKM. As DNA, the CDR3 is TGTGCCAGCAGCCCACAGGGGGCTTCCTATAATTCACCCCTCCACTTT. Protein product: CASSPQGASYNSPLHF.

This clonotype was observed at least ten times. The V and J genes are TRBV20-1 and TRBJ2-3, with TRBD2 matching over 8 bases. V dropped 0 bases and J dropped 4; count of bases not matched to a gene: 9. The CDR3 sequence is 16 residues long. In germline, CDR1 is DFQATT, CDR2 SNEGSKA (reference sequence). In DNA, the CDR3 is TGCAGTGCTAGAGATCTAACGGGAGGGCGGGCAGATACGCAGTATTTT. It is translated as CSARDLTGGRADTQYF.

The rearrangement uses TRBV4-2 and TRBJ2-5; 9 bases align to TRBD1. Germline V CDR1 and CDR2: LGHNA, YNFKEQ. There are 16 residues in the CDR3. V was pared by 1 base and J by 1 base, with 4 bases of the junction left unmatched. CDR3 in DNA: TGTGCCAGCAGCCAAGTAGGACAGGGGCCCCAAGAGACCCAGTACTTC. It translates to CASSQVGQGPQETQYF.

This clonotype was counted at least ten times. CDR3 coding DNA: TGTGCCAGCAGCCCCCCAGAGGGTTACCGGGGCTCTTACAATGAGCAGTTCTTC. Its translation: CASSPPEGYRGSYNEQFF. V gene TRBV11-2 combines with J gene TRBJ2-1; D is possibly TRBD1 or TRBD2 (5 bases each). Trimming left V 5 bases short and J 4 bases short, with 24 bases between. CDR3 length: 18 residues. Germline values: CDR1 SGHAT, CDR2 FQNNGV.

Only a few counts were recorded for this clonotype. The DNA for the CDR3 is TGCGCCAGCAGCTGGGGAGGGGGCGATGTTAATGAAAAACTGTTTTTT. Protein sequence: CASSWGGGDVNEKLFF. V usage is TRBV5-1 and J usage is TRBJ1-4; TRBD1 agrees at 7 bases. In germline, CDR1 is SGHRS, CDR2 YFSETQ. The CDR3 is 16 residues long. Trimming took 3 bases from V and 4 from J; bases not matched to a gene: 9.

Many counts were recorded for this clonotype. This chain joins TRBV28 and TRBJ2-3; 8 nucleotides line up with TRBD1. V lost 6 bases and J lost 6; bases outside the gene matches: 11. The CDR3 spans 15 residues. In germline, CDR1 is MDHEN, CDR2 SYDVKM. CDR3 protein: CASSLPGQAGDTQYF. DNA for the CDR3: TGTGCCAGCAGCTTACCGGGACAGGCTGGCGATACGCAGTATTTT.

This clonotype was observed at least ten times. The V gene is TRBV28, the J gene TRBJ2-1; the match to TRBD1 covers 10 bases. The germline V gene has CDR1 MDHEN and CDR2 SYDVKM. The CDR3 sequence is 16 residues long. Trimming cost V 8 bases and J 7 bases; bases outside gene matches: 14. The CDR3 DNA reads as TGTGCCAGCCTCGTTAACAGACAGGGGGCTGGTAATGAGCAGTTCTTC. It encodes CASLVNRQGAGNEQFF.

This sequence joins TRBV15 and TRBJ2-7; D assignment may be TRBD1 or TRBD2 (6 bases each). The CDR3 length is 17 residues. Germline CDR1 is LNHNV and CDR2 is YYDKDF (reference sequence). V shed 4 bases and J shed 3 bases, with 22 bases lying between them. CDR3 sequence (DNA): TGTGCCACCAGCAATGGAGGGGGAGCTGCGTTCGGCTACGAGCAGTACTTC. Translating it yields CATSNGGGAAFGYEQYF.

This clonotype was recorded at least ten times. V usage is TRBV28 and J usage is TRBJ2-1; 9 nucleotides agree with TRBD2. CDR3 length equals 14 residues. The ends lost 4 bases at V and 8 bases at J; junction bases unmatched: 6. The germline V gene encodes CDR1 MDHEN and CDR2 SYDVKM. The CDR3 DNA sequence: TGTGCCAGCAGTTCACCCGGGACTAGCTATGAGCAGTTCTTC. It yields the protein CASSSPGTSYEQFF.

In this sample, this clonotype turned up many times. The rearrangement uses TRBV12-3 or TRBV12-4 and TRBJ2-5; D not resolved. This CDR3 comprises 16 residues. Trimming cost V 0 bases and J 1 base, with 12 bases left between them. As DNA, the CDR3 is TGTGCCAGCAGTTTAGCAGCTAGTGTTATCCAAGAGACCCAGTACTTC. Its protein product is CASSLAASVIQETQYF.